This T cell receptor delta chain derives from a study of γδ T cells in repeated Plasmodium falciparum infection. Study as a whole: Over roughly 600 days, donors received four mosquito-bite P. falciparum NF54 infections. Each infection was followed by sampling at 21 days, plus baseline and some pre-infection draws. The study's findings and limits: Malian children's Vdelta2-negative repertoires appeared more expanded and less diverse than Australians'. The Malian cohort came from a small rural village of predominantly one ethnic group.

With CATT, TCRdb re-called clones from the multiplex PCR reads. The sample lists approximately 90,000 delta-chain clones, approximately 1% seen once, with just under 10% in the top ten. Comment on this clone: Its antigen is as yet unknown. With a far larger clone one base away, a read error is the likely cause. The identical CDR3 is also encoded by other nucleotide sequences in the sample.

Gammadelta T cells were flow-sorted from PBMC into Vgamma9/Vdelta2+ and Vdelta2-negative populations for bulk analysis. The CDR3 is 16 amino acids. V lost 0 bases and J 5 bases, leaving 18 bases between the germline ends. The V gene's germline CDR1 is GEAIGNYY and CDR2 EKD. The receptor was isolated from a pool of human donors (malaria-infected and uninfected, not separated). The rearrangement links TRDV2 to TRDJ1; D possibly corresponds to TRDD3 (5 bases). No J gene is reported in TCRdb; it was inferred here by comparing the DNA with germline. Sequencing was carried out using gamma-delta T cells from blood. The CDR3: CACDTVSLGDKDKLIF. CDR3 sequence (DNA): TGTGCCTGTGACACCGTTTCGCTGGGAGATAAAGATAAACTCATCTTT.